The rows below give T cell receptor beta chains drawn from one sample of a study of OX40 agonist ivuxolimab in advanced cancers. Clones were read by immunoSEQ multiplex PCR, and TCRdb kept only the in-frame ones, dropping some. The sample carries about 90,000 clones, less than 95% recorded once. The sequenced sample was CD4+ or CD8+ T cells sorted from blood, obtained in a trial of the OX40 agonist ivuxolimab. The receptors come from an adult with an advanced solid tumor such as melanoma, head and neck, liver or kidney cancer. Each CDR3 is given with its conserved first and last residue.

>TRBJ2-5|TRBV5-1
CASSGGHHSGIKMETQYF
>TRBJ1-1|TRBV28
CASSLITGTGGARAFF
>TRBJ2-3|TRBV5-8
CASSLAQGTDTQYF
>TRBJ2-7|TRBV28
CASSSLHEQYF
>TRBJ1-2|TRBV5-1
CASSTDPSSNYGYTF
>TRBJ2-6|TRBV28
CASSRPEGGRVAVLTF
>TRBJ2-1|TRBV5-1
CASSWTSGRSFEQFF
>TRBJ2-5|TRBV18
CASSITGVETQYF
>TRBJ2-7|TRBV28
CASSPTGPSSYEQYF
>TRBJ2-7|TRBV7-9
CASSQETGAGYEQYF
>TRBJ1-2|TRBV19
CASSTVTGPVSGYTF
>TRBJ2-5|TRBV4-1
CASSLWDGETQYF
>TRBJ1-2|TRBV19
CARPQGGFDYGYTF
>TRBJ2-1|TRBV30
CAWSDSRQVKVGNEQFF
>TRBJ1-2|TRBV5-4
CASSSLINYGYTF
>TRBJ2-5|TRBV5-1
CASSLPGAGETQYF
>TRBJ1-2|TRBV9
CASSVVVEGGGYTF
>TRBJ1-1|TRBV4-3
CASSIQGFEAFF
>TRBJ1-4|TRBV28
CASSSGTGREKLFF
>TRBJ2-2|TRBV11-2
CASSWDAGSHGELFF
>TRBJ1-1|TRBV6-1
CASRGDRKLHTEAFF
>TRBJ1-2|TRBV18
CASSPPGTAYGYTF
>TRBJ2-7|TRBV28
CASRGSYEQYF
>TRBJ2-3|TRBV9
CASRGITDTQYF
>TRBJ1-4|TRBV11-2
CASSLGGKLFF
>TRBJ1-1|TRBV18
CASSPRSGGAIDTEAFF
>TRBJ2-7|TRBV28
CASKFIAGEDYEQYF
>TRBJ2-7|TRBV10-2
CASNPGQAGREQYF
>TRBJ1-2|TRBV7-2
CASSLEFRGYGYTF